The 6 T cell receptor beta chains presented below share a single source sample, sequenced in a study of early T cells in non-severe SARS-CoV-2 infection. Using its own MiXCR run on the 5' RACE reads, TCRdb lists one record per CDR3 protein. This sample has around 67,000 distinct CDR3 sequences, with 10% to 15% found just once. Sequences were obtained from whole blood. These receptors all stem from an adult who was a healthcare worker with PCR-confirmed SARS-CoV-2 infection or an uninfected control (not recorded which).

V usage is TRBV6-2 or TRBV6-3 and J usage is TRBJ1-2, with 9 nucleotides matching TRBD1. This CDR3 is built from 14 residues. Trimming cost V 6 bases and J 8 bases; bases outside gene matches: 10. Germline CDR1 MNHEY, CDR2 SVGEGT. The CDR3 DNA sequence: TGTGCCAGCAGCCGGGGACAGGGAGCGATCGGCTACACCTTC. It specifies CASSRGQGAIGYTF.

The chain uses TRBV19 and TRBJ2-5, with no clear D. V lost 5 bases and J 4 bases, leaving 20 bases between the germline ends. Germline V gene data show CDR1 as LNHDA and CDR2 as SQIVND (reference sequence). This CDR3 contains 16 residues. This chain's CDR3 is CASSPSNPGSRETQYF. The CDR3 bases are TGTGCCAGTAGTCCCTCTAATCCAGGTTCCCGAGAGACCCAGTACTTC. Full variable domain (outside the CDR3, taken from reference TRBV19 and TRBJ2-5): DGGITQSPKYLFRKEGQNVTLSCEQNLNHDAMYWYRQDPGQGLRLIYYSQIVNDFQKGDIAEGYSVSREKKESFPLTVTSAQKNPTAFYLCASSPSNPGSRETQYFGPGTRLLVL.

This clonotype was recorded a few times. The chain recombines TRBV6-2 or TRBV6-3 with TRBJ2-5; D may be TRBD2 (5 bases). The CDR3 sequence is 11 residues long. In germline, CDR1 is MNHEY, CDR2 SVGEGT. V was clipped by 8 bases and J by 7 bases, with 11 bases between them. Written as DNA, the CDR3 is TGTGCCAGCGAGGGAAAGCGGACCCAGTACTTC. It encodes CASEGKRTQYF.

This clonotype has more than one count but fewer than ten. The chain is built from TRBV5-6 and TRBJ2-3; no reliable D call. This CDR3 contains 15 residues. Germline lookup yields CDR1 SGHDT and CDR2 YYEEEE. The V end was cut by 4 bases, the J end by 0 bases, with 12 bases between. CDR3 sequence reads: CASSHAPSSTDTQYF. CDR3 in DNA: TGTGCCAGCAGCCATGCCCCCTCCAGCACAGATACGCAGTATTTT.

This clonotype was found many times. The rearrangement links TRBV12-3 or TRBV12-4 to TRBJ2-7; D unclear. CDR3 length: 15 residues. V gave up 6 bases and J gave up 3 bases, with 18 bases separating them. DNA for the CDR3: TGTGCCAGCAGCGTTACTCCGGAACCGAGCTACGAGCAGTACTTC. Residues: CASSVTPEPSYEQYF.

This clonotype has at least ten counts. CDR3 sequence (DNA): TGTGCCAGCAGCCACCGGGACCCGCTTACGTATGGCTACACCTTC. This translates into CASSHRDPLTYGYTF. V and J are TRBV3-1 and TRBJ1-2, with D possibly matching TRBD1 (5 bases). Per the germline V gene, CDR1 is LGHDT and CDR2 is YNNKEL (reference sequence). CDR3 size: 15 residues. The V and J ends lost 3 bases and 5 bases respectively, with 16 bases between them. The full variable domain, in which reference TRBV3-1 and TRBJ1-2 provide the parts outside the CDR3, is DTAVSQTPKYLVTQMGNDKSIKCEQNLGHDTMYWYKQDSKKFLKIMFSYNNKELIINETVPNRFSPKSPDKAHLNLHINSLELGDSAVYFCASSHRDPLTYGYTFGSGTRLTVV.